This is a list of T cell receptor beta chains from one sample in a study of T-cell memory formation after mild COVID-19. MiXCR, run by TCRdb on the 5' RACE reads, gives a single entry per CDR3 protein. The data show about 310,000 distinct CDR3 sequences, roughly a fifth seen once. Sequenced input: PBMCs or a T cell subset sorted from them (not recorded which). Source of these receptors: a man between 18 and 35 years old who had mild COVID-19 (a few samples of this study predate the infection). Cell type and time point are not known. The CDR3 runs from the conserved cysteine through the conserved F or W. The order of the fields is V gene, J gene, D gene, CDR3 length, CDR3 protein. The D gene is left open where the match is weak.

V gene: TRBV4-1; J gene: TRBJ2-7; D gene: .; CDR3 length: 14; CDR3 protein: CASSQTTQGGEQYF
V gene: TRBV29-1; J gene: TRBJ1-2; D gene: .; CDR3 length: 13; CDR3 protein: CSVEQGPKYGYTF
V gene: TRBV7-9; J gene: TRBJ2-5; D gene: .; CDR3 length: 14; CDR3 protein: CASIAPGLTETQYF
V gene: TRBV5-1; J gene: TRBJ1-1; D gene: .; CDR3 length: 15; CDR3 protein: CASSLEGTVNTEAFF
V gene: TRBV7-2; J gene: TRBJ1-5; D gene: .; CDR3 length: 14; CDR3 protein: CASSLGGVGQPQHF
V gene: TRBV6-5; J gene: TRBJ2-5; D gene: TRBD2; CDR3 length: 15; CDR3 protein: CASSYSRGARSTQYF
V gene: TRBV27; J gene: TRBJ1-1; D gene: .; CDR3 length: 14; CDR3 protein: CASSDIGSVTEAFF
V gene: TRBV24-1; J gene: TRBJ2-7; D gene: .; CDR3 length: 16; CDR3 protein: CATRRDGTPDSYEQYF
V gene: TRBV6-2/TRBV6-3; J gene: TRBJ1-5; D gene: .; CDR3 length: 14; CDR3 protein: CASSVDGGWQPQHF
V gene: TRBV10-3; J gene: TRBJ2-6; D gene: .; CDR3 length: 15; CDR3 protein: CAISESRSGANVLTF
V gene: TRBV9; J gene: TRBJ2-2; D gene: .; CDR3 length: 11; CDR3 protein: CASSVPGELFF
V gene: TRBV4-3; J gene: TRBJ2-1; D gene: .; CDR3 length: 12; CDR3 protein: CASSQDWGEQFF
V gene: TRBV4-1; J gene: TRBJ1-4; D gene: .; CDR3 length: 13; CDR3 protein: CASSPGMTEKLFF
V gene: TRBV7-9; J gene: TRBJ1-2; D gene: TRBD1; CDR3 length: 14; CDR3 protein: CASSAEAGGYGYTF
V gene: TRBV4-3; J gene: TRBJ2-7; D gene: TRBD1; CDR3 length: 17; CDR3 protein: CASSQVPKGQVSYEQYF
V gene: TRBV4-1; J gene: TRBJ2-1; D gene: .; CDR3 length: 13; CDR3 protein: CASSQGLDNEQFF
V gene: TRBV7-9; J gene: TRBJ2-3; D gene: TRBD2; CDR3 length: 16; CDR3 protein: CASSGGNSGVTDTQYF
V gene: TRBV20-1; J gene: TRBJ1-2; D gene: .; CDR3 length: 15; CDR3 protein: CSASEHVKGLGGYTF
V gene: TRBV7-2; J gene: TRBJ1-5; D gene: .; CDR3 length: 14; CDR3 protein: CASSLPLSNQPQHF
V gene: TRBV4-3; J gene: TRBJ1-1; D gene: TRBD1; CDR3 length: 15; CDR3 protein: CASSLGQVMNTEAFF
V gene: TRBV27; J gene: TRBJ1-1; D gene: .; CDR3 length: 14; CDR3 protein: CASSLYRTYTEAFF
V gene: TRBV5-6; J gene: TRBJ1-1; D gene: TRBD1; CDR3 length: 16; CDR3 protein: CASANPTTGGWTEAFF
V gene: TRBV3-1; J gene: TRBJ1-5; D gene: .; CDR3 length: 14; CDR3 protein: CASSFLTSNQPQHF
V gene: TRBV29-1; J gene: TRBJ2-3; D gene: TRBD2; CDR3 length: 14; CDR3 protein: CSGSSGGTTDTQYF
V gene: TRBV28; J gene: TRBJ2-1; D gene: TRBD1; CDR3 length: 13; CDR3 protein: CASTRTGSNEQFF
V gene: TRBV5-1; J gene: TRBJ2-2; D gene: .; CDR3 length: 14; CDR3 protein: CASSLWAYTGELFF
V gene: TRBV24-1; J gene: TRBJ2-1; D gene: .; CDR3 length: 12; CDR3 protein: CATSGYGNEQFF
V gene: TRBV4-1; J gene: TRBJ2-2; D gene: .; CDR3 length: 16; CDR3 protein: CASSLRRTGNTGELFF